This entry lists 7 T cell receptor beta chains sequenced from one sample in a study of CD8 T cells in Susac syndrome. RNA in amounts of roughly 0.5 to 1 ug was reverse transcribed with random hexamers. TCRdb independently ran MiXCR on the immunoSEQ multiplex PCR reads; one entry per CDR3 protein. The profile shows roughly 180,000 distinct CDR3 sequences, roughly 95% of them singletons. Sample: CD4+ T cells from PBMCs. Receptors originate from a human donor in good health.

The genes are TRBV29-1 and TRBJ1-5; 7 bases align to TRBD1. Germline V gives CDR1 SQVTM, CDR2 ANQGSEA. The CDR3 consists of 13 residues. V lost 4 bases, J lost 7 bases, and 7 bases stayed unmatched. CDR3 bases: TGCAGCGTTGGGGCAGGGGGAGGCCAGCCCCAGCATTTT. Translating gives CSVGAGGGQPQHF.

The CDR3 nucleotides are TGCAGCGTTGAGGGGAAAGCGGGAGTTGACGAGCAGTACTTC. As protein: CSVEGKAGVDEQYF. The V gene is TRBV29-1, the J gene TRBJ2-7; 8 bases map to TRBD2. V lost 3 bases to trimming and J lost 5 bases; unmatched junction nucleotides: 9. This CDR3 comprises 14 residues. CDR1 and CDR2 (germline): SQVTM, ANQGSEA.

The rearrangement joins TRBV15 to TRBJ1-2; tentative D call: TRBD1 (6 bases). V was cut by 3 bases and J by 6 bases, with 14 bases left in between. CDR3 length equals 14 residues. The germline gives CDR1 LNHNV, CDR2 YYDKDF (reference sequence). CDR3 loop: CATSSPSRGDGYTF. For the CDR3, the DNA is TGTGCCACCAGCAGCCCCAGCAGGGGCGATGGCTACACCTTC.

V is TRBV21-1 and J is TRBJ2-7; the D call of TRBD1 is as the table states it, not checked on the DNA. TRBV21-1 is a documented pseudogene. CDR3 length: 13 amino acids. Here the CDR3 reads CATLGQGQYEQYF. CDR3 sequence (DNA): TGTGCCACCCTGGGGCAGGGGCAATACGAGCAGTACTTC.

The chain links TRBV9 to TRBJ2-1; 12 nucleotides align to TRBD2. CDR1 and CDR2 (germline): SGDLS, YYNGEE. V lost 3 bases, J lost 8 bases, and 6 bases stayed unmatched. This CDR3 spans 15 amino acids. The CDR3 sequence is CASSALAGGSDEQFF. In DNA, the CDR3 is TGTGCCAGCAGCGCCCTAGCGGGAGGGAGTGATGAGCAGTTCTTC.

The chain recombines TRBV5-1 with TRBJ2-2; the D gene is possibly TRBD1 (5 bases). The germline gives CDR1 SGHRS, CDR2 YFSETQ. The CDR3 sequence is 15 residues long. V was shortened by 6 bases and J by 7 bases, with 19 bases between the two germline ends. CDR3 nucleotides: TGCGCCAGCACCCCAGGGAAGTCGTCCCGCGGGGAGCTGTTTTTT. This encodes CASTPGKSSRGELFF.

The V and J genes are TRBV29-1 and TRBJ1-1; D unclear. The V gene lost 7 bases and the J gene lost 3 bases, with 6 bases spanning the gap. The CDR3 spans 10 residues. Germline CDR1 and CDR2: SQVTM and ANQGSEA. The CDR3 sequence is CSARDTEAFF. The CDR3 region has the DNA TGCAGCGCGCGGGACACTGAAGCTTTCTTT.